The text below deals with one TCR beta chain. The data belong to a study of blood T cell repertoires in COVID-19. In the study overall: COVID-19 samples from acute and convalescent phases originated in the United States, Italy and Spain. T cells, B-cell-depleted T cells, or PBMCs supplied cDNA or gDNA.

As processed by the authors: Scientists estimated how many nucleated cells there were by amplifying reference gene primers. Assay: immunoSEQ multiplex PCR; the TCRdb copy retains only in-frame clones and omits some. That table furnishes V, J and clone size, whereas the DNA furnished D and trimming. The sample shows some 250,000 clones, 88% of them seen only once. This CDR3 spans 16 amino acids. The ends were cut back, 4 bases at V and 0 bases at J, with 13 bases in the middle. Germline V gene data show CDR1 as SGHRS and CDR2 as YFSETQ. This chain joins TRBV5-1 and TRBJ1-4; D not resolved. This clonotype was sampled from a young woman with acute or convalescent COVID-19. Sequencing input: peripheral blood. This CDR3 is CASSQPELATNEKLFF. The CDR3 DNA is TGCGCCAGCAGCCAGCCGGAGCTTGCAACTAATGAAAAACTGTTTTTT.